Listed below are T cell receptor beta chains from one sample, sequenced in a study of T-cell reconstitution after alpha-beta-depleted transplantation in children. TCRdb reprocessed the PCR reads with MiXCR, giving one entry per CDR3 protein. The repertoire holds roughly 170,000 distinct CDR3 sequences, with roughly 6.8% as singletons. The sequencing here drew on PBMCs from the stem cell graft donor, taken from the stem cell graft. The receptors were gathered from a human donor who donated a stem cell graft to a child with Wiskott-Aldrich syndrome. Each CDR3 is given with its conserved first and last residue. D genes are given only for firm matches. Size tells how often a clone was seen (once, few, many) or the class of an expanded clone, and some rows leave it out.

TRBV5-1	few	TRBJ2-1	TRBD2	TGCGCCAGCAGCACTGGGGTAGCGGGAGACAAGAATGAGCAGTTCTTC	CASSTGVAGDKNEQFF
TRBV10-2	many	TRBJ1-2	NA	TGCGCCAGCAGTGAGTCCGAGTGGGAGAACACCTTC	CASSESEWENTF
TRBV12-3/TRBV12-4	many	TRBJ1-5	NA	TGTGCCAGCAGTTTACGGGGGGCGGCCCAGCATTTT	CASSLRGAAQHF
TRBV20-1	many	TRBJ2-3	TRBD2	TGCAGTGCTAGGTACAGCGGGGGGGCCGGTACGCAGTATTTT	CSARYSGGAGTQYF
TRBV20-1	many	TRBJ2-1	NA	TGCAGTGCTAGAGTCCTAGCCACACCTCTCGAGCAGTTCTTC	CSARVLATPLEQFF
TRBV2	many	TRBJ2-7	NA	TGTGCCAGCCGTGGTACAGACTACTACGAGCAGTACTTC	CASRGTDYYEQYF
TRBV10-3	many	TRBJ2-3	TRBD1	TGTGCCATCAATCTAGGGGGCCCCACAGATACGCAGTATTTT	CAINLGGPTDTQYF
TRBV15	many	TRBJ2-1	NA	TGTGCCACCAGCCCCCGCCCCCATGAGCAGTTCTTC	CATSPRPHEQFF
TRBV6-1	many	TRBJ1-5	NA	TGTGCCAGCAGTGAAAGGCCAGGGGATCAGCCCCAGCATTTT	CASSERPGDQPQHF
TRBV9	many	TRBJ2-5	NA	TGTGCCAGCAGCGTTGACAGGACCCAAGAGACCCAGTACTTC	CASSVDRTQETQYF
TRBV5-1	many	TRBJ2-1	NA	TGCGCCAGCAGCTTGGATCCACGGCCGGACGATGAGCAGTTCTTC	CASSLDPRPDDEQFF
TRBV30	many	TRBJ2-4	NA	TGTGCCTGGGAAGGGACGGGGGCGAAAAACATTCAGTACTTC	CAWEGTGAKNIQYF
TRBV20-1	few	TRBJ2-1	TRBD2	TGCTGTGCATCACCCGGGACTAGCGGGACCTCTGGCGAGCAGTTCTTC	CCASPGTSGTSGEQFF
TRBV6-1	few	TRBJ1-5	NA	TGTGCCAGCCTAGTAGGAGGGAGAAGCAATCAGCCCCAGCATTTT	CASLVGGRSNQPQHF
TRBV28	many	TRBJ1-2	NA	TGTGCCAGCAGTTTTCCGCCAGCAACGAACGTCTTC	CASSFPPATNVF
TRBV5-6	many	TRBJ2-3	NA	TGTGCCAGCAGCTTGGCGCCCCTAAGTGCCGGAGATACGCAGTATTTT	CASSLAPLSAGDTQYF
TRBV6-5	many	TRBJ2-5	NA	TGTGCCAGCAGACGAAGGGTAATACTCCAAGAGACCCAGTACTTC	CASRRRVILQETQYF
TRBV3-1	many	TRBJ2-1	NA	TGTGCCAGCAGCCTGGGGGGAGTATACAATGAGCAGTTCTTC	CASSLGGVYNEQFF
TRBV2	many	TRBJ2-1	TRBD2	TGTGCCAGCAGAGAAAATAAACTAGCGGGGTATAACAATGAGCAGTTCTTC	CASRENKLAGYNNEQFF
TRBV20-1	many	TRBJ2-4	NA	TGCAGTGCTTGGGAAAGGGCCAAAAACATTCAGTACTTC	CSAWERAKNIQYF
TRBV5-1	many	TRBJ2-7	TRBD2	TGCGCCAGCAGCACGGGGACTAGCGGGGGATTGCACGAGCAGTACTTC	CASSTGTSGGLHEQYF
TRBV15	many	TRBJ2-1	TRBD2	TGTGCCACCAGCAGATCGGAGGGACTACTAGGCTCCAATGAGCAGTTCTTC	CATSRSEGLLGSNEQFF
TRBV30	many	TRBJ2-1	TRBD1	TGTGCCTGGAGTGAGGGACAGGGAAGGTGGTCCTACAATGAGCAGTTCTTC	CAWSEGQGRWSYNEQFF
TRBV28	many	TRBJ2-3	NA	TGTGCCAGCAGAGCACAAACGGGAGATACGCAGTATTTT	CASRAQTGDTQYF
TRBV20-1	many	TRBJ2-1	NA	TGCAGTGCTAGAGTTAGCGTTGCCTACAATGAGCAGTTCTTC	CSARVSVAYNEQFF
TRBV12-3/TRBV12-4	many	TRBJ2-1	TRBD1	TGTGCCAGCAGCAGGGTGGGACAGGGGAAGAATGAGCAGTTCTTC	CASSRVGQGKNEQFF
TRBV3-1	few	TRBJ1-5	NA	TGTGCCAGCAGCCAAGATCTCGTGCCTCAGCCCCAGCATTTT	CASSQDLVPQPQHF
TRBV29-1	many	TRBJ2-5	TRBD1	TGCAGCGTGCCAAACACAGGGGGCTGGGAGACCCAGTACTTC	CSVPNTGGWETQYF
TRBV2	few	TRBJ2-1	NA	TGTGCCAGCAGTGAATTAAGGGGATCCTACAATGAGCAGTTCTTC	CASSELRGSYNEQFF
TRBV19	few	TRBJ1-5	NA	TGTGCCGGGGGAGGACGGGGCAATCAGCCCCAGCATTTT	CAGGGRGNQPQHF
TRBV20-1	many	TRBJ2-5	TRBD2	TGCAGTGCTAGGCCCTTAGCGGGGGGGCAACTACAGACCCAGTACTTC	CSARPLAGGQLQTQYF
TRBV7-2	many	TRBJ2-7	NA	TGTGCCAGCAGCTTATTTCCAGGCTACGAGCAGTACTTC	CASSLFPGYEQYF
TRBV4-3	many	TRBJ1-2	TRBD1	TGCGCCAGCAGCCGGACCGGGACAGGGTCCGACTATGGCTACACCTTC	CASSRTGTGSDYGYTF
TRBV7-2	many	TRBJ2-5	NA	TGTGCCAGCAGCTTAGCGCCGGAGACCCAGTACTTC	CASSLAPETQYF
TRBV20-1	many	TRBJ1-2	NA	TGCAGTGCTAGAGATTGGCAGGCGCCCAAAGGCTACACCTTC	CSARDWQAPKGYTF
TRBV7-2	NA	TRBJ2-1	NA	TGTGCCAGCAGCCCGGGGACGGAGCAGTTCTTC	CASSPGTEQFF
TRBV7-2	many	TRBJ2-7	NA	TGTGCCAGCAGCTTGGACAGAGGCTACGAGCAGTACTTC	CASSLDRGYEQYF
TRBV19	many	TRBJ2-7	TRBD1	TGTGCCAGTAGTGTATCCGGGACAGGGGGCCCCGAGCAGTACTTC	CASSVSGTGGPEQYF
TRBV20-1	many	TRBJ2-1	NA	TGCAGTCAGGGTAACATTTGGGATACACGGAATGAGCAGTTCTTC	CSQGNIWDTRNEQFF
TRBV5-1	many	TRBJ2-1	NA	TGCGCCAGCAGCTTGGGCTTGGGCTCCTACAATGAGCAGTTCTTC	CASSLGLGSYNEQFF
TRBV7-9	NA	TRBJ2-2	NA	TGTGCCAGCAGCTTGACCAACAAGAACACCGGGGAGCTGTTTTTT	CASSLTNKNTGELFF
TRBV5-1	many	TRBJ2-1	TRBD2	TGCGCCAGCAGCCCTGGACTAGCGGGAACGACCTACAATGAGCAGTTCTTC	CASSPGLAGTTYNEQFF
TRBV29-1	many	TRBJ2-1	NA	TGCAGCGGACGGAAGTTGACTTACAATGAGCAGTTCTTC	CSGRKLTYNEQFF
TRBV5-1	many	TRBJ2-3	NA	TGCGCCAGCAGCTTATCGGCAAGGGATACGCAGTATTTT	CASSLSARDTQYF
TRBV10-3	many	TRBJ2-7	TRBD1	TGTGCCATCAGCTCGACAGGGGGCATCTACGAGCAGTACTTC	CAISSTGGIYEQYF
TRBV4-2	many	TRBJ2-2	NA	TGTGCCAGCAAGGCTACCGCGAACACCGGGGAGCTGTTTTTT	CASKATANTGELFF
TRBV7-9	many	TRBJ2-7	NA	TGTGCCAGCAGCTTAAAGTCCCGGGGCCCCTACGAGCAGTACTTC	CASSLKSRGPYEQYF
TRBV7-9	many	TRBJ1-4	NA	TGTGCCAGCAGTGACAGACAAAAGGAAAAACTGTTTTTT	CASSDRQKEKLFF
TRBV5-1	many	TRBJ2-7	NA	TGCGCCAGCAGCTTGATGGTGAGCTCCTACGAGCAGTACTTC	CASSLMVSSYEQYF
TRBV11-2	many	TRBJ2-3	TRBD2	TGTGCCAGCAGCTCCTACTTTATAGCGGGGGGAACAGATACGCAGTATTTT	CASSSYFIAGGTDTQYF
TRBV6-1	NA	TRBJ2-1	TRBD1	TGTGCCAGCAGCCACAGGGGGCCTTATACTGGGAATGAGCAGTTCTTC	CASSHRGPYTGNEQFF
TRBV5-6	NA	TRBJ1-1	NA	TGTGCCAGTTCCAATCCGGGCAACACTGAAGCTTTCTTT	CASSNPGNTEAFF